This T cell receptor (beta chain) came from a study of OX40 agonist ivuxolimab in advanced cancers. Study-level information: Roughly two fifths of patients had received prior checkpoint inhibitor therapy. Partial responses were achieved by three patients, one with hepatocellular carcinoma and two with cutaneous melanoma.

Clones were read by immunoSEQ multiplex PCR, and TCRdb kept only the in-frame ones, dropping some. The sample includes 8,500 to 11,000 clones, 70% to 85% seen only once; the top ten take 30%. The CDR3 is made up of 14 amino acids. The germline CDR1 and CDR2 sequences are WSHSY and SAAADI. V lost 6 bases and J 0 bases, leaving 9 bases between the germline ends. This receptor was identified in an adult with an advanced solid tumor such as melanoma, head and neck, liver or kidney cancer. This chain links TRBV10-2 with TRBJ2-1; tentatively, D is TRBD2 (6 bases). The input for sequencing was CD4+ or CD8+ T cells sorted from blood, taken in a trial of the OX40 agonist ivuxolimab. The CDR3 nucleotides are TGCGCCAGCAGCGGGGGTCCCTCCTACAATGAGCAGTTCTTC. This translates into CASSGGPSYNEQFF.